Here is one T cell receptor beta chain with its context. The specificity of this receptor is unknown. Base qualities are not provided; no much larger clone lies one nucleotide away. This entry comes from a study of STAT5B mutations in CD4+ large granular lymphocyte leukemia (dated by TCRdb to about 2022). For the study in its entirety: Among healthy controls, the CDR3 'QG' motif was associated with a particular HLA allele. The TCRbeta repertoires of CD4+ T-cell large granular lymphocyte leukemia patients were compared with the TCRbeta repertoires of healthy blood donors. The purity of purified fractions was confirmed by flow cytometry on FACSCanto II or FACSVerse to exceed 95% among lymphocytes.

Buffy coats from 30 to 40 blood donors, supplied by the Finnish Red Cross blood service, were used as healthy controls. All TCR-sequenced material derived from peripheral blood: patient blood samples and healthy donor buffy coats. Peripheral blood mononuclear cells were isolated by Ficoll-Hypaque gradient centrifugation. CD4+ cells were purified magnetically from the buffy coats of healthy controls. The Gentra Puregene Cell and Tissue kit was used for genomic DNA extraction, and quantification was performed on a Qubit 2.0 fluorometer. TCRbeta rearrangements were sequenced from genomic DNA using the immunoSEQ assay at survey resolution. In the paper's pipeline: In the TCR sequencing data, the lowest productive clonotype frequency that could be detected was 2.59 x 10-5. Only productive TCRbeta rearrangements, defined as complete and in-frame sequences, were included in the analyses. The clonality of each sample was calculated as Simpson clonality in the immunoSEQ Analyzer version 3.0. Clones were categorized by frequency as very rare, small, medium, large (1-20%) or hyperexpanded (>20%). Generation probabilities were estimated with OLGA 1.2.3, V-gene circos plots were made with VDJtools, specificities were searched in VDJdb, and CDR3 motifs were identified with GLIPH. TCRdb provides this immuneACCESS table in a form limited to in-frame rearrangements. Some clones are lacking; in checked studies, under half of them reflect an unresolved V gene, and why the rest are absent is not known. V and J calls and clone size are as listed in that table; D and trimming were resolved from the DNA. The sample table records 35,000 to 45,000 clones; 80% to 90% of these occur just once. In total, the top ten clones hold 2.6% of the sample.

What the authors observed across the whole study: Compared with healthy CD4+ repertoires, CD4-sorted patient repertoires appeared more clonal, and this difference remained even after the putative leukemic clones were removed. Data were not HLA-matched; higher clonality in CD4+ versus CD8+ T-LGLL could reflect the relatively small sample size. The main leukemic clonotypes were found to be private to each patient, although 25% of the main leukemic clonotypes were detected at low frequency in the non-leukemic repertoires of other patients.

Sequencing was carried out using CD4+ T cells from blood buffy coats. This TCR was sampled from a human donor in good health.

In nucleotide form, the sequence is TGTGCCAGCAGCCCCGGACTAGCCACAGATACGCAGTATTTT. The translation is CASSPGLATDTQYF. This chain joins TRBV7-3 to TRBJ2-3; 8 of the junction bases match TRBD2. At the junction V is shortened by 5 bases and J by 2 bases; bases outside the gene matches: 3. Per the germline V gene, SGHTA is the CDR1 and FQGTGA is the CDR2. The CDR3 goes from the cysteine to the phenylalanine over 14 residues. The kept DNA is CDR3 alone, 42 bases in frame from the first base.